The 22 T cell receptor beta chains presented below share a single source sample, sequenced in a study of T-cell reconstitution after alpha-beta-depleted transplantation in children. Unique molecular identifiers were incorporated during preparation of the TCRbeta library. TCRdb reprocessed the PCR reads with MiXCR, giving one entry per CDR3 protein. The sample includes 250,000 to 300,000 distinct CDR3 sequences, just over 7.5% of them seen just once. Study-level points and caveats: The main origin of T-cell counts and diversity one year after transplant was newly produced T cells.

These TCRs are of unknown antigen specificity. This material consisted of peripheral blood, taken 360 days after TCRalphabeta/CD19-depleted stem cell transplant. The receptors originated from a female patient aged 2-9 years who had a stem cell transplant for Fanconi anemia, so the T cells may come from the graft donor.

This clonotype was seen at least ten times. This chain links TRBV6-2 or TRBV6-3 with TRBJ1-5, with D unresolved. Trimming cost V 6 bases and J 3 bases, with 18 bases left between them. This CDR3 has 16 residues. Germline CDR1 reads MNHEY; CDR2 reads SVGEGT. The CDR3 loop is CASSPRLRTTNQPQHF. CDR3 in DNA: TGTGCCAGCAGCCCGCGCTTGAGGACCACCAATCAGCCCCAGCATTTT.

Details on this clonotype: A much larger clone differs from this one at a single base, so this may be a read error. The V gene is TRBV20-1, the J gene TRBJ2-1; 7 nucleotides match TRBD2. J lost 7 bases, V lost 6 bases, and 15 bases had no gene match. CDR3 length equals 15 residues. The V gene's germline CDR1 is DFQATT and CDR2 SNEGSKA (reference sequence). The CDR3 bases are TGCAGTGCCTGGCTGGCGGGAGTCAGGGCGAATGAGCAGTTCTTC. This sequence encodes CSAWLAGVRANEQFF.

This clonotype was counted between two and nine times. This rearrangement joins TRBV5-6 to TRBJ2-5, with TRBD1 identical over 9 bases. V dropped 3 bases and J dropped 2; count of bases not matched to a gene: 5. CDR1 and CDR2 (germline): SGHDT, YYEEEE. The CDR3 covers 15 residues. The CDR3, as DNA: TGTGCCAGCAGCTCGGGACAGGGTCTACAAGAGACCCAGTACTTC. It yields the protein CASSSGQGLQETQYF. Full variable domain (rest looked up from reference TRBV5-6 and TRBJ2-5): DAGVTQSPTHLIKTRGQQVTLRCSPKSGHDTVSWYQQALGQGPQFIFQYYEEEERQRGNFPDRFSGHQFPNYSSELNVNALLLGDSALYLCASSSGQGLQETQYFGPGTRLLVL.

V is TRBV5-1 and J is TRBJ2-2; D remains unclear. V was cut by 1 base and J by 4 bases, with 8 bases left in between. The V gene's germline CDR1 is SGHRS and CDR2 YFSETQ. The CDR3 covers 14 residues. The CDR3 DNA reads as TGCGCCAGCAGCTTGATGGCTAGCACCGGGGAGCTGTTTTTT. This sequence encodes CASSLMASTGELFF.

The chain links TRBV5-6 to TRBJ1-1, with D perhaps matching TRBD1 (5 bases). The V gene lost 0 bases and the J gene lost 3 bases, with 12 bases spanning the gap. Germline assignment: CDR1 SGHDT and CDR2 YYEEEE. CDR3 length equals 15 residues. In DNA form, the CDR3 reads TGTGCCAGCAGCTTGGAGCTGAGAGGGGACACTGAAGCTTTCTTT. Protein sequence: CASSLELRGDTEAFF.

This clonotype was detected many times. The chain has TRBV29-1 and TRBJ1-2; a possible D gene is TRBD1 (5 bases). Germline loops: CDR1 SQVTM, CDR2 ANQGSEA. V lost 5 bases and J lost 1, with 14 bases in between. This CDR3 comprises 14 residues. This CDR3 is CSVPDSTHNYGYTF. For the CDR3, the DNA is TGCAGCGTTCCTGACAGTACCCATAACTATGGCTACACCTTC.

This clonotype was detected a few times. V usage is TRBV7-9 and J usage is TRBJ2-7; tentative D call: TRBD2 (7 bases). Trimming stripped 3 bases from V and 9 bases from J, with 18 bases between. Germline CDR1 reads SEHNR; CDR2 reads FQNEAQ (reference sequence). CDR3 length equals 14 residues. The CDR3 region is CASSFRQGRDLQYF. The CDR3 nucleotides read TGTGCCAGCAGCTTCCGTCAGGGGAGGGACCTGCAGTACTTC.

In this sample, this clonotype turned up many times. The chain recombines TRBV6-4 with TRBJ1-2; D is unresolved. Germline V gene data show CDR1 as MRHNA and CDR2 as SNTAGT. Trimming took off 6 bases at V and 4 bases at J, with 15 bases between the two ends. The CDR3 totals 14 residues. CDR3: CASSMDRNGYGYTF. CDR3 nucleotide sequence: TGTGCCAGCAGCATGGACCGGAACGGCTATGGCTACACCTTC.

The table lists this clonotype with many counts. The chain has TRBV27 and TRBJ2-1, with no clear D. The CDR3 sequence is 13 residues long. Germline CDR1 MNHEY, CDR2 SMNVEV (reference sequence). V lost 8 bases, J lost 0 bases, and 8 bases lay in between. CDR3 region: CASAVSSYNEQFF. The CDR3 nucleotides are TGTGCCAGCGCCGTGAGCTCCTACAATGAGCAGTTCTTC.

Ten or more counts support this clonotype. The chain employs TRBV7-2 and TRBJ2-5; 11 bases line up with TRBD2. J lost 4 bases, V lost 5 bases, and 9 bases had no gene match. The CDR3 is 16 residues long. Germline V lookup: CDR1 SGHTA, CDR2 FQGNSA. The CDR3 reads CASSKGTSGTAETQYF. The CDR3 DNA is TGTGCCAGCAGCAAAGGGACTAGCGGAACCGCAGAGACCCAGTACTTC.

This clonotype was counted many times. This chain connects TRBV29-1 to TRBJ1-4; no firm D call. Looked up from germline, CDR1 is SQVTM and CDR2 is ANQGSEA. V lost 4 bases and J lost 8, with 8 bases in between. The CDR3 contains 11 residues. The CDR3: CSVGGGEKLFF. The CDR3 region has the DNA TGCAGCGTTGGAGGTGGAGAAAAACTGTTTTTT.

This clonotype came up many times. This chain uses TRBV20-1 with TRBJ2-7, with 7 bases that match TRBD2. Trimming cost V 0 bases and J 3 bases; bases outside gene matches: 8. The germline V gene has CDR1 DFQATT and CDR2 SNEGSKA (reference sequence). The CDR3 contains 15 residues. The CDR3 sequence: CSAREWEGRLYEQYF. CDR3 in DNA: TGCAGTGCTAGAGAGTGGGAGGGAAGACTCTACGAGCAGTACTTC.

The chain uses TRBV6-5 and TRBJ1-2, with TRBD1 as a possible D gene (6 bases). Trimming shortened V by 2 bases and J by 6 bases, and 10 bases separated the two germline ends. The CDR3 consists of 13 residues. CDR1 MNHEY and CDR2 SVGAGI come from the germline V gene. In DNA, the CDR3 is TGTGCCAGCAGTTACCTACAGGGAGATGGCTACACCTTC. The encoded protein is CASSYLQGDGYTF.

In this sample, this clonotype turned up a few times. J is TRBJ2-7 and V is TRBV15, with 10 bases lining up with TRBD1. The trim removed 5 bases at V and 4 bases at J, leaving 2 bases unmatched. The germline V gene encodes CDR1 LNHNV and CDR2 YYDKDF (reference sequence). The CDR3 is made up of 13 amino acids. Here the CDR3 reads CATSGDRGYEQYF. CDR3 in DNA: TGTGCCACCAGCGGGGACAGGGGTTACGAGCAGTACTTC.

This clonotype was detected many times. The V gene is TRBV5-1, the J gene TRBJ1-2; weak D call: TRBD1 (5 bases). The V end lost 0 bases, the J end lost 4 bases, and 10 bases lay between the germline ends. This CDR3 contains 14 residues. The germline CDR1 and CDR2 sequences are SGHRS and YFSETQ. The chain's CDR3 is CASSLAQGVYGYTF. The CDR3 DNA reads as TGCGCCAGCAGCTTGGCCCAGGGAGTCTATGGCTACACCTTC.

This clonotype came up many times. The chain employs TRBV5-1 and TRBJ2-5, with 9 bases that match TRBD1. CDR1 and CDR2 (germline): SGHRS, YFSETQ. CDR3 length equals 14 residues. The V segment lost 5 bases and the J segment 2 bases; nucleotides outside the gene matches: 4. This chain's CDR3 is CASSRGQGQETQYF. The CDR3 coding sequence is TGCGCCAGCAGTCGCGGACAGGGGCAAGAGACCCAGTACTTC.

This clonotype was recorded at least ten times. J is TRBJ1-5 and V is TRBV20-1; D is possibly TRBD1 (6 bases). Between the trimmed V and J ends, which lost 0 bases and 5 bases, there was a span of 8 bases. From germline, CDR1 is DFQATT and CDR2 SNEGSKA (reference sequence). CDR3 length: 13 residues. Here the CDR3 reads CSAREEGDQPQHF. The DNA for the CDR3 is TGCAGTGCTAGAGAGGAGGGGGATCAGCCCCAGCATTTT.

This clonotype was detected ten times or more. The chain couples TRBV10-3 to TRBJ2-3; D perhaps matches TRBD2 (5 bases). This CDR3 is built from 18 residues. Germline values: CDR1 ENHRY, CDR2 SYGVKD. V dropped 7 bases and J dropped 2 bases, with 25 bases sitting between them. CDR3 in DNA: TGTGCCATCACAAAGGACTGGCCTACATCCCTCTTCACAGATACGCAGTATTTT. Its protein is CAITKDWPTSLFTDTQYF.

This clonotype was counted at least ten times. The chain carries TRBV4-3 and TRBJ2-2; TRBD2 matches at 8 bases. With 3 bases clipped from V and 5 bases from J, the junction kept 11 bases outside the gene matches. There are 17 residues in the CDR3. Germline lookup yields CDR1 LGHNA and CDR2 YSLEER. CDR3 protein: CASSQGARGGVTGELFF. CDR3 DNA: TGCGCCAGCAGCCAGGGAGCACGGGGGGGAGTAACCGGGGAGCTGTTTTTT.

The rearrangement links TRBV19 to TRBJ2-2, with D hard to call. Trimming pared 3 bases from V and 1 base from J, leaving 15 bases between. The CDR3 is made up of 17 amino acids. Per the germline V gene, CDR1 is LNHDA and CDR2 is SQIVND (reference sequence). CDR3 residues: CASSMSWALKNTGELFF. CDR3 coding DNA: TGTGCCAGTAGTATGTCCTGGGCTCTAAAGAACACCGGGGAGCTGTTTTTT.

For this clonotype: This likely comes from a read error, as the CDR3 has no conserved phenylalanine or tryptophan at its end. The DNA is omitted, as the CDR3 cannot be located on it reliably, and the CDR3 follows TCRdb's listing. The chain is built from TRBV28 and TRBJ2-7; TRBD2, the table's D call, was not compared with the DNA. Termini included, the CDR3 measures 15 amino acids. Germline CDR1 reads MDHEN; CDR2 reads SYDVKM. The chain's CDR3 is CASSLTGITRTSLDL.

This clonotype was picked up many times. This chain connects TRBV5-1 to TRBJ2-1, with D maybe TRBD1 (7 bases). The ends were cut back, 4 bases at V and 2 bases at J, with 13 bases in the middle. The germline V gene encodes CDR1 SGHRS and CDR2 YFSETQ. This CDR3 comprises 15 residues. The CDR3 sequence is CASSQGGQTYNEQFF. The CDR3 DNA reads as TGCGCCAGCAGCCAGGGGGGACAAACCTACAATGAGCAGTTCTTC.